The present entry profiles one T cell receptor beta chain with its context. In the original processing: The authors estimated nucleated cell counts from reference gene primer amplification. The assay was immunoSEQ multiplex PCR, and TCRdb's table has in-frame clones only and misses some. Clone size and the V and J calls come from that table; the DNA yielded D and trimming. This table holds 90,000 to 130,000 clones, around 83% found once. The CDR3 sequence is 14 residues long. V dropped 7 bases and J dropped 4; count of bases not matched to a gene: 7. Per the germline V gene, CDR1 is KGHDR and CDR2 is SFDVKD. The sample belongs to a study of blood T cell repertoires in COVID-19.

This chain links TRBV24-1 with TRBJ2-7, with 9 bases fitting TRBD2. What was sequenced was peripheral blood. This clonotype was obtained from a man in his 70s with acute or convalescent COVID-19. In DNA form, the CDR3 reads TGTGCCACCAGCAACTCGGGACTAGCTTACGAGCAGTACTTC. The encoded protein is CATSNSGLAYEQYF.